This TCR beta chain was recorded in a study of blood T cell repertoires in COVID-19 (dated by TCRdb to 2019 to 2021). About the full investigation: Samples covering the acute and convalescent phases of COVID-19 were provided by collaborators in the United States, Italy and Spain. The prospective study material was composed of cDNA or gDNA derived from T cells, B-cell-depleted T cells, or PBMCs. Subjects who had been exposed to COVID-19, were actively infected with it, or had recovered from it provided the deeply sampled blood TCRbeta repertoires that made up the dataset. The repertoires were released in a freely available public database intended as a resource for research on the immune response to SARS-CoV-2. The samples were drawn from the first 160 participants of the ongoing ImmuneRACE study and from under 1,500 subjects provided by 6 global collaborators. A de-identified subject ID, COVID-19 status, age in years and sex were almost always included in the sample metadata. Where available, HLA class I and class II types were taken from metadata supplied by the sample provider and were not determined by assay-based typing.

TCRbeta CDR3 regions were amplified from genomic DNA by means of the immunoSEQ Assay, a bias-controlled multiplex PCR. The published analysis was carried out like this. The number of nucleated cells in each sample was estimated by amplification of reference gene primers within the assay. To quantify the absolute abundance of each unique TCRbeta CDR3 rearrangement, sequence reads were collapsed and filtered. Productive Simpson clonality was computed per sample as the square root of Simpson's diversity index over productive rearrangements. TCRdb holds this immuneACCESS table with in-frame rearrangements only. Some clones are missing; in checked studies, unresolved V genes explain under half, and the rest has no known cause. V and J calls and clone size come straight from that table; D and trimming were deduced from the DNA. The sample yields about 150,000 clones; about 87% were counted once. The ten biggest clones cover about 10% of the sample.

Collaborating institutions collected whole blood in K2EDTA tubes following their own protocols. For TCRbeta analysis, collaborators shipped samples as frozen whole blood, isolated PBMCs, or DNA extracted from either of those sample types. In the case of this clone: Its antigen remains unidentified. Per-base quality was not reported, and no clone a single base away is much larger than it.

Overall study results and their limits: How much clinical and demographic metadata was included differed by source and by participant, and the metadata was provided uncurated.

CDR1 and CDR2, per the germline V gene, are SGHDN and FVKESK. The CDR3 goes from the cysteine to the phenylalanine over 16 residues. Just CDR3 DNA is preserved here, 48 bases in frame from base 1. Trimming takes 5 bases from V and 0 bases from J, and the germline ends sit 14 bases apart. Sequences were obtained from peripheral blood. This chain is built from TRBV14 and TRBJ2-1; a tentative D call is TRBD1 (6 bases match). The origin of this receptor is a man between 60 and 75 years old with active or convalescent COVID-19. The CDR3 protein: CASSSYRESSYNEQFF. The DNA is as follows: TGTGCCAGCAGCAGCTACAGGGAGAGCTCCTACAATGAGCAGTTCTTC.